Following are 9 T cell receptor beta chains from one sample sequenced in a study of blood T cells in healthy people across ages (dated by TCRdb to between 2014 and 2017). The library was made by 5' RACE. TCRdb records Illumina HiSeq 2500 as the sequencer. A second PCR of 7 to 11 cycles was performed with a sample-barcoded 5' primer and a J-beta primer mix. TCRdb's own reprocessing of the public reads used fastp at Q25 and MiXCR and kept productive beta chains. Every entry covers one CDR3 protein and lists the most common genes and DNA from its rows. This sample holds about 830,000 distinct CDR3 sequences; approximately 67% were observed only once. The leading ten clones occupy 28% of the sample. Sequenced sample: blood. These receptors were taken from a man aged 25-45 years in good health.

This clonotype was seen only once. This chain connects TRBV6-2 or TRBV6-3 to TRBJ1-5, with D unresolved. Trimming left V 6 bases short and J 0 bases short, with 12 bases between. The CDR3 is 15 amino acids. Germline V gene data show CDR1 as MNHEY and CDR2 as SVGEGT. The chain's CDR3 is CASRRPGDSNQPQHF. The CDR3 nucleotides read TGTGCCAGCAGGCGACCCGGGGATAGCAATCAGCCCCAGCATTTT.

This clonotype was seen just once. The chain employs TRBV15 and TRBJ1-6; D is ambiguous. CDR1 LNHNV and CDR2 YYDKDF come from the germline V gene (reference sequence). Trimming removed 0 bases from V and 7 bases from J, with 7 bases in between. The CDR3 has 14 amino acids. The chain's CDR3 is CATSREGQNSPLHF. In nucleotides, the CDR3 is TGTGCCACCAGCAGAGAAGGGCAAAATTCACCCCTCCACTTT. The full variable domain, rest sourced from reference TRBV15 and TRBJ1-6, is DAMVIQNPRYQVTQFGKPVTLSCSQTLNHNVMYWYQQKSSQAPKLLFHYYDKDFNNEADTPDNFQSRRPNTSFCFLDIRSPGLGDTAMYLCATSREGQNSPLHFGNGTRLTVT.

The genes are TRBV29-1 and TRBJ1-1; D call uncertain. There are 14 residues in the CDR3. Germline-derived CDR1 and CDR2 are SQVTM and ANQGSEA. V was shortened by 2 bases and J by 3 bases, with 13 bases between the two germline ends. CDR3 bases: TGCAGCGTTGAACTGACGACGGCCTACACTGAAGCTTTCTTT. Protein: CSVELTTAYTEAFF.

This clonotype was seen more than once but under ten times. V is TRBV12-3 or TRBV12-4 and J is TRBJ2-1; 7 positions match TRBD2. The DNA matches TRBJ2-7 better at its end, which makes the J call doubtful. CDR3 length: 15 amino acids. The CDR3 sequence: CASSLGGGRYNEQYF. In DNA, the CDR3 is TGTGCCAGCAGTTTAGGGGGAGGGAGGTACAATGAGCAGTACTTC.

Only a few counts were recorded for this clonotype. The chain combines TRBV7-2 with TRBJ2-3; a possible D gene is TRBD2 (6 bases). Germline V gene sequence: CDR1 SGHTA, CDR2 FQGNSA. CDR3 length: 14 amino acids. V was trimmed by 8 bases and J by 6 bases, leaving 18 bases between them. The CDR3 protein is CASALGGLSDTQYF. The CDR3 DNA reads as TGTGCCAGCGCTCTGGGGGGATTATCGGATACGCAGTATTTT.

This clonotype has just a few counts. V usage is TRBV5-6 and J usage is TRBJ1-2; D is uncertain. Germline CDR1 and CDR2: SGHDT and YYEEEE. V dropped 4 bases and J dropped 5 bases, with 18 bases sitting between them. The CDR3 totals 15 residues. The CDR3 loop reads CASSPRHAVPYGYTF. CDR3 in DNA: TGTGCCAGCAGCCCTCGGCACGCGGTTCCTTATGGCTACACCTTC.

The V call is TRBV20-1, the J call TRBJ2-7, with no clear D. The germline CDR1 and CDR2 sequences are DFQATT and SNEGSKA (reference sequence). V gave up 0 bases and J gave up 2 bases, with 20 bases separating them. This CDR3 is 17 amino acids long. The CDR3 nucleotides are TGCAGTGCTAGAGATCTGGGTTTCCAGGACGCTCCCTACGAGCAGTACTTC. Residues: CSARDLGFQDAPYEQYF.

CDR3 DNA sequence: TGTGCCAGCAGCCCGCGCAACCGACAGGGGTTGGAGACCCAGTACTTC. Its translation is CASSPRNRQGLETQYF. This sequence joins TRBV7-6 and TRBJ2-7; 8 bases match TRBD1. The J call is doubtful: the DNA matches TRBJ2-5 better. The germline V gene encodes CDR1 SGHVS and CDR2 FNYEAQ. The CDR3 spans 16 residues.

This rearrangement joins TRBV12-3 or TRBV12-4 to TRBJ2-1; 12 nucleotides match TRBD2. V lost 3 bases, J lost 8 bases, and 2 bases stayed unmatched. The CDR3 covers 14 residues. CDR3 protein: CASSFLAGGDEQFF. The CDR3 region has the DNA TGTGCCAGCAGTTTCCTAGCGGGGGGGGATGAGCAGTTCTTC.